The rows below give T cell receptor beta chains drawn from one sample of a study of T cell responses to AZD1222 COVID-19 vaccine. Data came from immunoSEQ multiplex PCR; TCRdb stores just in-frame clones and leaves some out. Among about 120,000 clones listed, around 90% were seen once. Material: peripheral blood, obtained on day 0 of AZD1222 vaccination. The origin of the receptors is an adult in good health. Each CDR3 is given with its conserved first and last residue. A D gene is named only where the DNA matches it firmly. A clone size is listed for some rows: how often the clone was seen (once, few, many), or a class if it is expanded.

>.|.|TRBJ2-7|18|TRBV4-1
CASSQEGLGGSRGREQYF
TGCGCCAGCAGCCAAGAGGGCCTTGGCGGGAGTCGGGGGCGCGAGCAGTACTTC
>.|.|TRBJ1-1|17|TRBV5-6
CASSLPIDRDMNTEAFF
TGTGCCAGCAGCTTGCCCATCGACAGAGACATGAACACTGAAGCTTTCTTT
>.|.|TRBJ2-7|15|TRBV19
CASSIGTGYPIEQYF
TGTGCCAGTAGTATAGGCACAGGGTACCCAATCGAGCAGTACTTC
>.|.|TRBJ1-2|14|TRBV5-1
CASSLETLTRGYTF
TGCGCCAGCAGCTTGGAAACCCTAACTCGGGGCTACACCTTC
>.|.|TRBJ1-3|17|TRBV18
CASSPLDTPFSGNTIYF
TGTGCCAGCTCACCACTCGATACCCCTTTCTCTGGAAACACCATATATTTT
>.|.|TRBJ2-7|13|TRBV5-4
CASSLVGRYEQYF
TGTGCCAGCAGCTTGGTGGGGAGATACGAGCAGTACTTC
>.|.|TRBJ1-1|14|TRBV7-8
CASSLEGGGTEAFF
TGTGCCAGCAGCTTAGAAGGGGGAGGGACTGAAGCTTTCTTT
>.|TRBD2|TRBJ2-1|17|TRBV24-1
CATSDIAGTRGGNEQFF
TGTGCCACCAGTGATATCGCCGGGACTAGGGGCGGCAATGAGCAGTTCTTC
>once|TRBD1|TRBJ1-2|15|TRBV27
CASSSRSGGLSGYTF
TGTGCCAGCAGTTCGCGGTCAGGGGGACTCTCTGGCTACACCTTC
>.|TRBD2|TRBJ2-1|19|TRBV7-6
CASSLAGNRPSGNYNEQFF
TGTGCCAGCAGCTTAGCGGGGAATCGGCCTAGCGGGAATTACAATGAGCAGTTCTTC
>.|.|TRBJ1-2|14|TRBV25-1
CASSWGSLADGYTF
TGTGCCAGCAGTTGGGGTTCTCTCGCTGATGGCTACACCTTC
>.|TRBD1|TRBJ2-1|15|TRBV19
CASRQGQGLYNEQFF
TGTGCCAGTAGACAGGGACAGGGGCTATACAATGAGCAGTTCTTC
>.|TRBD1|TRBJ1-1|15|TRBV19
CASSLPGTANTEAFF
TGTGCCAGTAGCTTACCCGGGACAGCTAACACTGAAGCTTTCTTT
>.|.|TRBJ1-1|14|TRBV11-2
CASSLVTVNTEAFF
TGTGCCAGCAGCTTAGTAACAGTGAACACTGAAGCTTTCTTT
>few|TRBD1|TRBJ1-2|12|TRBV30
CAWSLTGDGYTF
TGTGCCTGGAGCTTAACAGGGGATGGCTACACCTTC
>.|.|TRBJ1-5|13|TRBV30
CAWGRGTNQPQHF
TGTGCCTGGGGGCGGGGTACCAATCAGCCCCAGCATTTT
>few|TRBD1|TRBJ1-1|14|TRBV19
CASSRGTGNTEAFF
TGTGCCAGTAGTAGAGGGACAGGGAACACTGAAGCTTTCTTT
>.|TRBD1|TRBJ1-4|16|TRBV4-3
CASSHLDRGGDEKLFF
TGCGCCAGCAGCCACCTTGACAGGGGAGGGGATGAAAAACTGTTTTTT
>few|.|TRBJ1-1|17|TRBV12-5
CASGLGLRDSGRAEAFF
TGTGCTAGTGGTTTGGGCCTACGAGACAGTGGTCGGGCTGAAGCTTTCTTT
>.|.|TRBJ2-3|15|TRBV6-2/TRBV6-3
CASSYWDLFTDTQYF
TGTGCCAGCAGTTACTGGGACTTATTCACAGATACGCAGTATTTT
>few|.|TRBJ1-4|16|TRBV11-3
CASFSPWTPTNEKLFF
TGTGCCAGCTTCTCTCCCTGGACACCAACTAATGAAAAACTGTTTTTT
>.|TRBD1|TRBJ1-6|13|TRBV11-3
CASSKLQGAPLHF
TGTGCCAGCAGCAAGTTACAGGGGGCACCCCTCCACTTT
>.|TRBD2|TRBJ2-7|15|TRBV6-5
CASSPGLAVTYEQYF
TGTGCCAGCAGTCCAGGACTAGCGGTTACCTACGAGCAGTACTTC
>.|.|TRBJ2-7|14|TRBV6-2/TRBV6-3
CASSYTDSSYEQYF
TGTGCCAGCAGTTACACGGACAGTTCCTACGAGCAGTACTTC
>.|TRBD2|TRBJ2-1|14|TRBV29-1
CSVGLQLAGVNKIF
TGCAGCGTTGGGCTCCAACTAGCGGGAGTGAACAAGATCTTC
>.|.|TRBJ1-1|13|TRBV7-8
CASSRSQGQGAFF
TGTGCCAGCAGCCGAAGCCAGGGGCAAGGCGCTTTCTTT
>.|.|TRBJ2-6|17|TRBV7-3
CASSLGALVGGANVLTF
TGTGCCAGCAGCTTAGGAGCCTTGGTTGGTGGGGCCAACGTCCTGACTTTC
>.|TRBD2|TRBJ2-7|15|TRBV5-4
CASSFSGSGTSEQYF
TGTGCCAGCAGCTTTAGCGGGAGCGGTACTAGCGAGCAGTACTTC
>few|.|TRBJ2-3|17|TRBV12-2
CASRLVGPRGRADTQYF
TGTGCAAGTCGCCTCGTGGGTCCCAGGGGGCGGGCAGATACGCAGTATTTT
>.|.|TRBJ2-3|17|TRBV4-3
CASSQALGEFSTDTQYF
TGCGCCAGCAGCCAAGCTCTGGGGGAGTTTAGCACAGATACGCAGTATTTT
>.|.|TRBJ2-5|14|TRBV11-3
CASSSGSSIETQYF
TGTGCCAGCAGCTCCGGGAGCTCGATAGAGACCCAGTACTTC
>.|TRBD1|TRBJ1-6|15|TRBV6-5
CASSYAGTVNSPLHF
TGTGCCAGCAGTTACGCCGGGACAGTGAATTCACCCCTCCACTTT
>.|.|TRBJ2-3|12|TRBV5-1
CASSLPTDTQYF
TGCGCCAGCAGCTTGCCCACAGATACGCAGTATTTT
>.|.|TRBJ2-1|14|TRBV29-1
CSIRTSGFANEQFF
TGCAGCATAAGAACCTCGGGTTTCGCCAATGAGCAGTTCTTC
>.|.|TRBJ2-7|14|TRBV6-2/TRBV6-3
CASSYSNRRYEQYF
TGTGCCAGCAGTTACAGTAACAGACGCTACGAGCAGTACTTC
>.|TRBD1|TRBJ1-6|15|TRBV5-6
CASSLIGQGHSPLHF
TGTGCCAGCAGCCTAATAGGACAGGGGCATTCACCCCTCCACTTT
>.|TRBD2|TRBJ2-7|15|TRBV29-1
CSVGGLAGVSYEQYF
TGCAGCGTTGGCGGCCTAGCGGGAGTCTCCTACGAGCAGTACTTC
>.|.|TRBJ2-1|13|TRBV18
CASSPSGSNEQFF
TGTGCCAGCTCACCATCGGGAAGCAATGAGCAGTTCTTC
>once|.|TRBJ1-6|14|TRBV7-2
CASSSGVEASPLHF
TGTGCCAGCAGCTCAGGTGTCGAGGCTTCACCCCTCCACTTT
>.|TRBD2|TRBJ2-3|15|TRBV5-6
CASSLGLAGRDTQYF
TGTGCCAGCAGCTTGGGACTAGCGGGCCGAGATACGCAGTATTTT
>.|TRBD1|TRBJ2-7|14|TRBV13
CASSPRTGPYEQYF
TGTGCCAGCAGCCCCCGGACAGGGCCCTACGAGCAGTACTTC
>.|.|TRBJ1-3|17|TRBV9
CASSVSGAGVSGNTIYF
TGTGCCAGCAGCGTATCGGGGGCCGGGGTCTCTGGAAACACCATATATTTT
>.|.|TRBJ1-2|14|TRBV3-1/TRBV3-2
CASSQGGGAYGYTF
TGTGCCAGCAGCCAAGGGGGCGGGGCTTATGGCTACACCTTC
>.|.|TRBJ1-2|16|TRBV4-3
CASSPDAGTDNYGYTF
TGCGCCAGCAGCCCGGACGCAGGGACGGACAACTATGGCTACACCTTC
>.|TRBD1|TRBJ1-5|14|TRBV24-1
CATSLGQGNQPQHF
TGTGCCACCAGTCTCGGACAGGGGAATCAGCCCCAGCATTTT
>.|.|TRBJ2-7|14|TRBV11-2
CASSRWGGNYEQYF
TGTGCCAGCAGTCGCTGGGGCGGTAACTACGAGCAGTACTTC
>.|.|TRBJ2-5|15|TRBV4-1
CASSQATGTWETQYF
TGCGCCAGCAGCCAAGCTACCGGGACCTGGGAGACCCAGTACTTC
>.|.|TRBJ2-1|14|TRBV6-5
CASTRLGSYNEQFF
TGTGCCAGTACCCGACTAGGCTCCTACAATGAGCAGTTCTTC
>.|.|TRBJ2-2|14|TRBV4-1
CASSQDQGPGELFF
TGCGCCAGCAGCCAAGATCAGGGGCCCGGGGAGCTGTTTTTT
>.|TRBD1|TRBJ1-2|17|TRBV25-1
CASSEYPGQGLYYGYTF
TGTGCCAGCAGTGAATATCCGGGACAGGGACTATATTATGGCTACACCTTC
>.|.|TRBJ2-1|14|TRBV6-5
CASSKTSLYNEQFF
TGTGCCAGCAGTAAGACTAGTTTGTACAATGAGCAGTTCTTC